This T cell receptor (beta chain) was sequenced in a study of cytotoxic CD8 clonotypes in ibrutinib-treated CLL. Repertoires were generated with immunoSEQ multiplex PCR, while TCRdb's copy carries only in-frame clones and drops some. The profile covers 200,000 to 250,000 clones, with over 65% appearing a single time and more than 4.5% taken by the ten largest. Comments on this clone: Its antigen is not known.

V was clipped by 5 bases and J by 0 bases, with 11 bases between them. Germline CDR1 and CDR2: MDHEN and SYDVKM. CDR3 length: 14 amino acids. Study-level results: Rising at ibrutinib response, clonality subsequently fell back toward baseline at progression.

Genomic DNA (around 2 micrograms) was obtained from cryopreserved PBMCs for construction of TCR beta libraries. The chain combines TRBV28 with TRBJ2-7; TRBD1 might be the D (5 bases). The TCR was taken from a human donor with chronic lymphocytic leukemia. The specimen was PBMCs, collected after 12 months of ibrutinib treatment. The CDR3 sequence is CASSVSQGSYEQYF. The DNA for the CDR3 is TGTGCCAGCAGTGTTTCCCAGGGCTCCTACGAGCAGTACTTC.